The 3 T cell receptor beta chains in this list originate from one sample, sequenced in a study of T cell responses to AZD1222 COVID-19 vaccine. Sequenced by immunoSEQ multiplex PCR; TCRdb stores in-frame clones only, minus some. Seen here are around 71,000 clones, approximately 80% observed once, and the top ten hold more than 12%. This specimen consisted of peripheral blood, obtained 28 days after the second AZD1222 dose. All receptors come from an adult who received the AZD1222 COVID-19 vaccine.

The chain carries TRBV7-9 and TRBJ1-5, with a weak D call TRBD1 (5 bases). CDR3 length: 18 residues. CDR1 and CDR2 (germline): SEHNR, FQNEAQ (reference sequence). Between the trimmed V and J ends, which lost 0 bases and 0 bases, there was a span of 15 bases. CDR3: CASSLAQGRPYSNQPQHF. DNA for the CDR3: TGTGCCAGCAGCTTAGCCCAGGGACGTCCGTATAGCAATCAGCCCCAGCATTTT.

The gene calls are TRBV6-5 and TRBJ1-1; the match to TRBD1 covers 12 bases. This CDR3 is 16 amino acids long. The germline V gene has CDR1 MNHEY and CDR2 SVGAGI. The trim removed 4 bases at V and 4 bases at J, leaving 7 bases unmatched. DNA for the CDR3: TGTGCCAGCAGTTGGGTCTGGGGACAGGGGGCCACTGAAGCTTTCTTT. Its translation: CASSWVWGQGATEAFF.

The rearrangement links TRBV30 to TRBJ1-6, with unresolved D. This CDR3 is 14 amino acids long. Germline CDR1 is GTSNPN and CDR2 is SVGIG (reference sequence). V dropped 0 bases and J dropped 5 bases, with 8 bases sitting between them. For the CDR3, the DNA is TGTGCCTGGAGTGTACTTACAGATAATTCACCCCTCCACTTT. This translates into CAWSVLTDNSPLHF.